A selection of T cell receptor beta chains follows, all from one sample in a study of OX40 agonist ivuxolimab in advanced cancers. Method: immunoSEQ multiplex PCR; TCRdb's copy keeps in-frame clones and lacks some. This table holds 15,000 to 20,000 clones, about four fifths found once. The specimen was CD4+ or CD8+ T cells sorted from blood, collected in a trial of the OX40 agonist ivuxolimab. The receptors stem from an adult with an advanced solid tumor such as melanoma, head and neck, liver or kidney cancer. CDR3s include the opening cysteine and the closing phenylalanine or tryptophan.

>TRBJ2-7|TRBV5-4
CASSFLTSYEQYF
>TRBJ1-3|TRBV9
CASSVGSTSSGNTIYF
>TRBJ2-6|TRBV15
CATSRNPGANVLTF
>TRBJ2-5|TRBV5-4
CASSLGRLADQETQYF
>.|TRBV7-2
CASSLGWRGQRNEQYF
>TRBJ2-7|TRBV7-2
CASSSHDIAGDLGEQYF
>TRBJ2-7|TRBV19
CASSTTRVSYEQYF
>TRBJ1-1|TRBV19
CASSIDLSMNTEAFF
>TRBJ1-1|TRBV11-3
CASSFMLNTEAFF
>TRBJ2-6|TRBV4-1
CASSPRRTGANVLTF
>TRBJ2-3|TRBV5-6
CATRAGADTQYF
>TRBJ2-7|TRBV10-3
CATRLAGPYEQYF
>TRBJ2-7|TRBV6-5
CASSYSGAAKSIEQYF
>TRBJ2-2|TRBV6-5
CASSPAGSPRGELFF
>TRBJ1-5|TRBV27
CASSLGSGDSQPQHF
>TRBJ2-3|TRBV18
CASSPPVWADHYTDTQYF
>TRBJ1-5|TRBV6-1
CASSENQPQHF